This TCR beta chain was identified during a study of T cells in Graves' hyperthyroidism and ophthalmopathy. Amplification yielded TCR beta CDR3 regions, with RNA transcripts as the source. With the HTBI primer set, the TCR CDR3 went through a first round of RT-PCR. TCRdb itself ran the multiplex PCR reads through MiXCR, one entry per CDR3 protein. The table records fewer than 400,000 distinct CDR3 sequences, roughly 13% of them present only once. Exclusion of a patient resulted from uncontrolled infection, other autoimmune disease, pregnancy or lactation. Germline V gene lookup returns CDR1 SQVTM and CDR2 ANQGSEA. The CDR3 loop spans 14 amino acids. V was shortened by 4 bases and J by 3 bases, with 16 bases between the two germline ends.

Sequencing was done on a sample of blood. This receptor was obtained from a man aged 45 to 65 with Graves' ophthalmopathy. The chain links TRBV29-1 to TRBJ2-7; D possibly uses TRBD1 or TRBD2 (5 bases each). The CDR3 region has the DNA TGCAGCGTTGGATTACGGGACCGATGCTACGAGCAGTACTTC. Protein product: CSVGLRDRCYEQYF.